The T cell receptor beta chain under discussion was sequenced for a study of cytomegalovirus exposure and HLA in healthy donors. The CDR3 covers 13 residues. Trimming shortened V by 4 bases and J by 3 bases, and 9 bases separated the two germline ends. From germline, CDR1 is SGHNT and CDR2 YENEEA. With 60 Vbeta and 13 Jbeta primers, the PCR was carried out. Assay used: immunoSEQ multiplex PCR; TCRdb lists only in-frame clones, some missing. The table has around 200,000 clones, about 79% seen once. This clone was counted only a few times. This sequence joins TRBV11-3 and TRBJ1-1; D gene ambiguous. The sequenced material came from PBMCs. The sequence was obtained from a woman between 45 and 65 years old in good health and CMV-seronegative. CDR3 in DNA: TGTGCCAGCAGCTCCGGGATACACACTGAAGCTTTCTTT. It specifies CASSSGIHTEAFF. Supplemented by reference TRBV11-3 and TRBJ1-1, the full variable domain reads EAGVVQSPRYKIIEKKQPVAFWCNPISGHNTLYWYLQNLGQGPELLIRYENEEAVDDSQLPKDRFSAERLKGVDSTLKIQPAELGDSAVYLCASSSGIHTEAFFGQGTRLTVV.